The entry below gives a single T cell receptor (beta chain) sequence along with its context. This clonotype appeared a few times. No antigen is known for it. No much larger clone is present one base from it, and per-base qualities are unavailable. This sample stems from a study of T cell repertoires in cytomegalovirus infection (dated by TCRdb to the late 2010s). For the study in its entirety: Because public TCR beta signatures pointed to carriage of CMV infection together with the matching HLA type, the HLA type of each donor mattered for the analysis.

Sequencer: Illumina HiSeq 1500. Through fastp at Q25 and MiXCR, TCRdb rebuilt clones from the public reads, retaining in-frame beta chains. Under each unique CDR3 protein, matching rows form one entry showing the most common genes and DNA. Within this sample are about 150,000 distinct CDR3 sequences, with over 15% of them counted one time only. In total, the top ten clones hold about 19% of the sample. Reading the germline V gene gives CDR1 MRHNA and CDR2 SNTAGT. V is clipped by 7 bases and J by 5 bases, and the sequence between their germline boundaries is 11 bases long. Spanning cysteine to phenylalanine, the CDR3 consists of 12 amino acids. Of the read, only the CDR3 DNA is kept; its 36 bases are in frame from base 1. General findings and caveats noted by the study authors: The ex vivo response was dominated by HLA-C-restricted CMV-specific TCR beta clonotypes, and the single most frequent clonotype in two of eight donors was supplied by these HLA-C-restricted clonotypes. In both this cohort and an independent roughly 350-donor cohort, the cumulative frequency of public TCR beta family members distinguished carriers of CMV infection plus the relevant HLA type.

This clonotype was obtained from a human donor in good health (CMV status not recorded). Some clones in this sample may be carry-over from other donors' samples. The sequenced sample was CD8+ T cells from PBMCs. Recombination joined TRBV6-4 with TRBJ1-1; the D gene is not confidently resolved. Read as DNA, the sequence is TGTGCCAGCAATCTTAGAGGGACTGAAGCTTTCTTT. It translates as CASNLRGTEAFF.